The 27 T cell receptor beta chains in this list originate from one sample, sequenced in a study of OX40 agonist ivuxolimab in advanced cancers. Some clones are missing from TCRdb's copy, which holds only in-frame ones; the method was immunoSEQ multiplex PCR. Of tens of thousands of clones detected, 80% to 90% appear once; the ten largest clones hold roughly 25%. Sequences were derived from CD4+ or CD8+ T cells sorted from blood, sampled in a trial of the OX40 agonist ivuxolimab. Receptors were obtained from an adult with an advanced solid tumor such as melanoma, head and neck, liver or kidney cancer.

This clone was detected ten times or more. The identical CDR3 is also encoded by other nucleotide sequences in the sample. The chain links TRBV7-3 to TRBJ2-3, with 11 bases lining up with TRBD2. The junction had 2 bases not matched to a gene; V was cut back by 3 bases and J by 3 bases. The CDR3 is 15 residues long. Germline V gene data show CDR1 as SGHTA and CDR2 as FQGTGA. CDR3 sequence reads: CASSLTSGETDTQYF. CDR3 nucleotides: TGTGCCAGCAGCTTGACTAGCGGGGAAACAGATACGCAGTATTTT.

The chain combines TRBV9 with TRBJ1-4; 7 bases line up with TRBD1. Germline V gene sequence: CDR1 SGDLS, CDR2 YYNGEE. The CDR3 loop spans 17 amino acids. V lost 3 bases, J lost 6 bases, and 14 bases stayed unmatched. CDR3 loop: CASSGGQAGRIDEKLFF. CDR3 in DNA: TGTGCCAGCAGCGGAGGACAGGCAGGTAGAATAGATGAAAAACTGTTTTTT.

V usage is TRBV11-3 and J usage is TRBJ2-7, with 7 nucleotides matching TRBD1. The V and J ends lost 5 bases and 2 bases, in that order; junction bases with no gene match: 15. This CDR3 is 17 amino acids long. Germline-derived CDR1 and CDR2 are SGHNT and YENEEA. This CDR3 reads CASSPGPGTAYTYEQYF. CDR3 coding DNA: TGTGCCAGCAGCCCAGGCCCCGGGACAGCGTACACCTACGAGCAGTACTTC.

This chain connects TRBV9 to TRBJ1-4; D might be TRBD1 (5 bases). Germline CDR1 reads SGDLS; CDR2 reads YYNGEE. V was trimmed by 0 bases and J by 6 bases, leaving 9 bases between them. The CDR3 covers 14 residues. CDR3 in DNA: TGTGCCAGCAGCGTAGAAGGGGATGATGAAAAACTGTTTTTT. It specifies CASSVEGDDEKLFF.

V and J are TRBV10-2 and TRBJ2-5, with 7 bases that match TRBD1. V was pared by 3 bases and J by 5 bases, with 3 bases of the junction left unmatched. This CDR3 region has 13 residues. Per germline, CDR1 WSHSY and CDR2 SAAADI. The CDR3 region has the DNA TGCGCCAGCAGTGAAGGGGGCCACGAGACCCAGTACTTC. Encoded protein: CASSEGGHETQYF.

The rearrangement uses TRBV6-1 and TRBJ2-3; D remains unclear. The CDR3 has 15 amino acids. Germline V gene data show CDR1 as MNHNS and CDR2 as SASEGT. V lost 2 bases and J 2 bases, leaving 11 bases between the germline ends. CDR3 sequence: CASSEFGGTTDTQYF. The CDR3 DNA is TGTGCCAGCAGTGAATTTGGCGGTACCACAGATACGCAGTATTTT.

The chain has TRBV5-6 and TRBJ1-1, with D perhaps TRBD1 (6 bases). This CDR3 region has 14 residues. V shed 4 bases and J shed 0 bases, with 10 bases lying between them. In germline, CDR1 is SGHDT, CDR2 YYEEEE. CDR3 region: CASSPGQMNTEAFF. The CDR3 region has the DNA TGTGCCAGCAGCCCGGGACAAATGAACACTGAAGCTTTCTTT.

The chain joins TRBV6-1 to TRBJ2-1; 13 bases match TRBD2. V dropped 4 bases and J dropped 5; count of bases not matched to a gene: 2. CDR1 and CDR2 from the germline V gene are MNHNS and SASEGT. This CDR3 is 15 amino acids long. This CDR3 is CASSVGLAGNNEQFF. The DNA of the CDR3 is TGTGCCAGCAGTGTGGGACTAGCGGGAAACAATGAGCAGTTCTTC.

The chain couples TRBV9 to TRBJ2-1; 8 bases match TRBD2. Unmatched junction bases numbered 2, after V lost 0 bases and J lost 6 bases. The CDR3 loop spans 14 amino acids. The germline V gene encodes CDR1 SGDLS and CDR2 YYNGEE. The CDR3 DNA follows: TGTGCCAGCAGCGTAGCGGGGGGGCCCAATGAGCAGTTCTTC. Its protein product is CASSVAGGPNEQFF. Together with reference TRBV9 and TRBJ2-1, the CDR3 gives the full variable domain: DSGVTQTPKHLITATGQRVTLRCSPRSGDLSVYWYQQSLDQGLQFLIQYYNGEERAKGNILERFSAQQFPDLHSELNLSSLELGDSALYFCASSVAGGPNEQFFGPGTRLTVL.

The chain carries TRBV14 and TRBJ2-3; no clear D gene. The ends were cut back, 1 base at V and 2 bases at J, with 7 bases in the middle. CDR3 length: 14 residues. Germline V gene sequence: CDR1 SGHDN, CDR2 FVKESK. CDR3 protein: CASSQGYLTDTQYF. The CDR3 nucleotides read TGTGCCAGCAGCCAAGGATACCTCACAGATACGCAGTATTTT. The full variable domain, with the rest looked up from reference TRBV14 and TRBJ2-3, is EAGVTQFPSHSVIEKGQTVTLRCDPISGHDNLYWYRRVMGKEIKFLLHFVKESKQDESGMPNNRFLAERTGGTYSTLKVQPAELEDSGVYFCASSQGYLTDTQYFGPGTRLTVL.

V gene TRBV5-6 combines with J gene TRBJ1-4, with a tentative D call TRBD1 (5 bases). V was shortened by 5 bases and J by 15 bases, with 17 bases between the two germline ends. The germline V gene encodes CDR1 SGHDT and CDR2 YYEEEE. The CDR3 extends over 12 amino acids. The CDR3 here is CASSFLGRELFF. The CDR3 DNA reads TGTGCCAGCAGTTTCTTGGGACGGGAGTTGTTTTTT.

The rearrangement joins TRBV30 to TRBJ2-7; D is uncertain. This CDR3 contains 12 residues. The V end lost 1 base, the J end lost 6 bases, and 10 bases lay between the germline ends. Per germline, CDR1 GTSNPN and CDR2 SVGIG (reference sequence). The CDR3 DNA reads TGTGCCTGGAGTGCCCAGGCTGGCGAGCAGTACTTC. Amino acid sequence: CAWSAQAGEQYF.

In nucleotides, the CDR3 is TGTGCCAGCAGCTTTCAGCACTACGAGCAGTACTTC. This sequence encodes CASSFQHYEQYF. This chain links TRBV7-9 with TRBJ2-7; D is undetermined. V lost 3 bases and J lost 3, with 6 bases in between. The CDR3 is 12 amino acids. Germline lookup yields CDR1 SEHNR and CDR2 FQNEAQ (reference sequence).

In its sample, this clone is medium-sized. This chain joins TRBV19 and TRBJ1-5; D gene unclear. Germline V gives CDR1 LNHDA, CDR2 SQIVND (reference sequence). CDR3 length: 12 residues. V was cut by 8 bases and J by 3 bases, with 8 bases left in between. The CDR3 DNA reads as TGTGCCAGTCATAGTCTCAATCAGCCCCAGCATTTT. Amino acid sequence: CASHSLNQPQHF.

This rearrangement joins TRBV5-1 to TRBJ2-7, with 9 positions matching TRBD1. The CDR3 is made up of 13 amino acids. Germline trimming cut 5 bases from V and 4 bases from J; bases unmatched to any gene: 4. Germline CDR1 is SGHRS and CDR2 is YFSETQ. DNA of the CDR3: TGCGCCAGCAGGGGACAGGGTGAATACGAGCAGTACTTC. It codes for CASRGQGEYEQYF. The full variable domain, completed using reference TRBV5-1 and TRBJ2-7, is KAGVTQTPRYLIKTRGQQVTLSCSPISGHRSVSWYQQTPGQGLQFLFEYFSETQRNKGNFPGRFSGRQFSNSRSEMNVSTLELGDSALYLCASRGQGEYEQYFGPGTRLTVT.

The chain recombines TRBV19 with TRBJ2-5, with 11 bases that match TRBD2. The CDR3 sequence is 14 residues long. With 10 bases clipped from V and 4 bases from J, the junction kept 8 bases outside the gene matches. The germline CDR1 and CDR2 sequences are LNHDA and SQIVND (reference sequence). DNA of the CDR3: TGTGCCACCACTAGCGGGAGTGGGGGAGAGACCCAGTACTTC. Its protein product is CATTSGSGGETQYF.

The V gene is TRBV7-6, the J gene TRBJ2-5, with D tentatively TRBD2 (6 bases). V dropped 7 bases and J dropped 4 bases, with 19 bases sitting between them. Germline loops: CDR1 SGHVS, CDR2 FNYEAQ. The CDR3 runs to 15 residues. For the CDR3, the DNA is TGTGCCAGCACTTTAGCGTTCGGGGGAGCAGAGACCCAGTACTTC. Translation gives CASTLAFGGAETQYF.

The chain links TRBV5-4 to TRBJ1-4; perhaps TRBD1 as D (5 bases). V lost 3 bases and J lost 10, with 7 bases in between. The CDR3 loop spans 11 amino acids. Germline CDR1 and CDR2: SGHNT and YYREEE (reference sequence). CDR3 sequence: CASSWGGKLFF. The CDR3 nucleotides read TGTGCCAGCAGCTGGGGGGGAAAACTGTTTTTT.

This chain uses TRBV5-1 with TRBJ2-5; 7 bases align to TRBD1. CDR3 length: 15 residues. The germline CDR1 and CDR2 sequences are SGHRS and YFSETQ. Trimming at V came to 4 bases and at J to 3 bases, leaving 9 bases not matched to a gene. DNA of the CDR3: TGCGCCAGCAGCGCTGACCCCGGGACAGAAGAGACCCAGTACTTC. Translation: CASSADPGTEETQYF.

The gene calls are TRBV13 and TRBJ1-1; 7 nucleotides match TRBD1. Per the germline V gene, CDR1 is PRHDT and CDR2 is FYEKMQ (reference sequence). The ends lost 5 bases at V and 3 bases at J; junction bases unmatched: 9. CDR3 length: 15 residues. CDR3 region: CASSPTGEVDTEAFF. The CDR3 region has the DNA TGTGCCAGCAGCCCTACAGGGGAGGTTGACACTGAAGCTTTCTTT.

This chain links TRBV9 with TRBJ2-1, with D perhaps assigned TRBD1 or TRBD2 (5 bases each). Trimming cost V 0 bases and J 0 bases, with 13 bases left between them. Per germline, CDR1 SGDLS and CDR2 YYNGEE. This CDR3 comprises 17 residues. This chain's CDR3 is CASSVGGGPSSYNEQFF. Written as DNA, the CDR3 is TGTGCCAGCAGCGTAGGGGGCGGGCCTAGCTCCTACAATGAGCAGTTCTTC.

The chain uses TRBV30 and TRBJ1-5, with 7 nucleotides matching TRBD1. CDR1 GTSNPN and CDR2 SVGIG come from the germline V gene (reference sequence). There are 14 residues in the CDR3. The junction had 7 bases not matched to a gene; V was cut back by 4 bases and J by 4 bases. The CDR3 DNA sequence: TGTGCCTGGAAGGAGACAGGGAGAAATCAGCCCCAGCATTTT. Its translation is CAWKETGRNQPQHF. The full variable domain, completed using reference TRBV30 and TRBJ1-5, is SQTIHQWPATLVQPVGSPLSLECTVEGTSNPNLYWYRQAAGRGLQLLFYSVGIGQISSEVPQNLSASRPQDRQFILSSKKLLLSDSGFYLCAWKETGRNQPQHFGDGTRLSIL.

The CDR3 region is CASSLAGAYNEQFF. The DNA for the CDR3 is TGTGCCAGCAGCTTAGCGGGGGCCTACAATGAGCAGTTCTTC. The rearrangement links TRBV7-3 to TRBJ2-1; 7 bases line up with TRBD2. Losses at the gene ends were 2 bases for V and 2 bases for J; bases not matched to a gene: 0. The CDR3 runs to 14 residues. CDR1 and CDR2 (germline): SGHTA, FQGTGA.

The V gene is TRBV7-2, the J gene TRBJ1-3; D unclear. The V gene's germline CDR1 is SGHTA and CDR2 FQGNSA. Trimming took off 2 bases at V and 4 bases at J, with 3 bases between the two ends. The CDR3 contains 12 residues. DNA of the CDR3: TGTGCCAGCAGCTTATGGGGAAACACCATATATTTT. This translates into CASSLWGNTIYF. The full variable domain, with the rest looked up from reference TRBV7-2 and TRBJ1-3, is GAGVSQSPSNKVTEKGKDVELRCDPISGHTALYWYRQSLGQGLEFLIYFQGNSAPDKSGLPSDRFSAERTGGSVSTLTIQRTQQEDSAVYLCASSLWGNTIYFGEGSWLTVV.

The chain recombines TRBV9 with TRBJ2-7, with D possibly called TRBD1 or TRBD2 (5 bases each). The CDR3 is 15 residues long. V lost 0 bases, J lost 6 bases, and 16 bases lay in between. Germline CDR1 reads SGDLS; CDR2 reads YYNGEE. In DNA form, the CDR3 reads TGTGCCAGCAGCGTAGGCCCCGGACACGGAGGCGAGCAGTACTTC. Translation gives CASSVGPGHGGEQYF.

This clone occurred once. CDR3 protein: CASSPPERHYGYTF. The DNA for the CDR3 is TGTGCCAGCAGCCCCCCAGAACGCCACTATGGCTACACCTTC. The chain links TRBV5-4 to TRBJ1-2; D is unresolved. CDR3 length: 14 amino acids. Germline loops: CDR1 SGHNT, CDR2 YYREEE (reference sequence). Trimming stripped 4 bases from V and 3 bases from J, with 13 bases between.

The chain combines TRBV4-1 with TRBJ2-2; D might be TRBD2 (6 bases). Germline V gene sequence: CDR1 MGHRA, CDR2 YSYEKL. CDR3 length: 15 residues. V dropped 1 base and J dropped 4 bases, with 10 bases sitting between them. This chain's CDR3 is CASSQVGGSTGELFF. CDR3 in DNA: TGCGCCAGCAGCCAAGTGGGAGGATCCACCGGGGAGCTGTTTTTT.